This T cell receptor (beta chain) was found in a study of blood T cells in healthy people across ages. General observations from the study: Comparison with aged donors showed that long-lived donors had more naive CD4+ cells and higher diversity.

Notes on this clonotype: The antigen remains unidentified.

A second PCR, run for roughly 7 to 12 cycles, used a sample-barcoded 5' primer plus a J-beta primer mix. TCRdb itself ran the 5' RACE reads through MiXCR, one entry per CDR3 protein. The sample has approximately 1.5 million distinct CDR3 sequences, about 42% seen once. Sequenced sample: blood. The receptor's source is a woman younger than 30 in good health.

The CDR3 here is CSARRLRNEKLFF. The CDR3 region has the DNA TGCAGTGCCAGACGGCTTAGGAATGAAAAACTGTTTTTT. The chain employs TRBV20-1 and TRBJ1-4; D is unclear. Trimming pared 6 bases from V and 5 bases from J, leaving 13 bases between. The CDR3 spans 13 residues. The V gene's germline CDR1 is DFQATT and CDR2 SNEGSKA (reference sequence).